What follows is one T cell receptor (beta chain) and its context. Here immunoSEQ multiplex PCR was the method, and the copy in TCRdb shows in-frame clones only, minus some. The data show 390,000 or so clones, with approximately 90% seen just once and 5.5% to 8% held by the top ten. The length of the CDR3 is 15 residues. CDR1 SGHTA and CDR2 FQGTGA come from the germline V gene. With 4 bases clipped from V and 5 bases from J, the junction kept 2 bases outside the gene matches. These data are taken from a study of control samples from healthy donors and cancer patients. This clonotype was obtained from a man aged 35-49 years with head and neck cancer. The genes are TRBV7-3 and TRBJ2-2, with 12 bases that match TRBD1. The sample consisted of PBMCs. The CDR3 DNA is TGTGCCAGCAGCTCGGGACAGGGGGCGACCGGGGAGCTGTTTTTT. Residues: CASSSGQGATGELFF.